This T cell receptor (beta chain) was observed in a study of brain T cells in children with intractable seizures. The time point here: blood from clinic visit 5 months post-surgery; TSC patient then seizure free. Sequencing was performed with immunoSEQ multiplex PCR; in TCRdb, only in-frame clones are kept and a portion is missing. Among 340,000 or so clones listed, 93% were seen once. Source: peripheral blood, taken 4 to 5 months after surgery. The TCR sequence derives from a boy in the first two years of life with tuberous sclerosis and intractable seizures.

CDR3 DNA: TGTGCCTGGAGTGTACTAGCTGAAGCTTTCTTT. This translates into CAWSVLAEAFF. This chain uses TRBV30 with TRBJ1-1; D unresolved. Per the germline V gene, CDR1 is GTSNPN and CDR2 is SVGIG (reference sequence). The CDR3 has 11 amino acids. V dropped 0 bases and J dropped 6 bases, with 5 bases sitting between them.